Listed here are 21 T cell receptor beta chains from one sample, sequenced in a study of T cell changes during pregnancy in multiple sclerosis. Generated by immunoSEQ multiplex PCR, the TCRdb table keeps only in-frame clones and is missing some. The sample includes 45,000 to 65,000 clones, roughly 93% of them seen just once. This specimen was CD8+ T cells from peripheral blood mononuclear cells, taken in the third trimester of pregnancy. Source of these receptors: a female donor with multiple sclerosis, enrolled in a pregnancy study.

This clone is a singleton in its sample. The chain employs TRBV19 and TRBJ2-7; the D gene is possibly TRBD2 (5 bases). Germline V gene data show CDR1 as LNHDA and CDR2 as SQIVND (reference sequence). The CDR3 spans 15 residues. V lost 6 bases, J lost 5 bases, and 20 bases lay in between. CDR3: CASRMRAMALDEQYF. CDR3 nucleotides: TGTGCCAGTAGAATGCGGGCGATGGCGCTAGACGAGCAGTACTTC.

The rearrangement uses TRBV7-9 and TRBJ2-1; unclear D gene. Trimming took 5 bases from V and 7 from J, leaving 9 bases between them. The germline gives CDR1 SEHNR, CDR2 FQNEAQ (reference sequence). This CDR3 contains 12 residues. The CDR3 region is CASSLPRNEQFF. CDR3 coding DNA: TGTGCCAGCAGCCTCCCTAGGAATGAGCAGTTCTTC.

As DNA, the CDR3 is TGCGCCAGCAGCTTGGGTACTAGCGGAGGGAGGGATACGCAGTATTTT. This codes for CASSLGTSGGRDTQYF. The rearrangement uses TRBV5-1 and TRBJ2-3; TRBD2 matches at 8 bases. J gave up 6 bases and V 0 bases, and 9 bases lay outside the gene matches. The CDR3 contains 16 residues. The germline CDR1 and CDR2 sequences are SGHRS and YFSETQ.

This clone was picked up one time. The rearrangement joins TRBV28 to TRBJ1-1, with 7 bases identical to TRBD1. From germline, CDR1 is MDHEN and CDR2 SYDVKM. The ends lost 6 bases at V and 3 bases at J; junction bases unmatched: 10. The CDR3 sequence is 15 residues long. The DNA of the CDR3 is TGTGCCAGCAGGCCCCCGGGACAGCACTACACTGAAGCTTTCTTT. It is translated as CASRPPGQHYTEAFF. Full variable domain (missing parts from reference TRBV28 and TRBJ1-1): DVKVTQSSRYLVKRTGEKVFLECVQDMDHENMFWYRQDPGLGLRLIYFSYDVKMKEKGDIPEGYSVSREKKERFSLILESASTNQTSMYLCASRPPGQHYTEAFFGQGTRLTVV.

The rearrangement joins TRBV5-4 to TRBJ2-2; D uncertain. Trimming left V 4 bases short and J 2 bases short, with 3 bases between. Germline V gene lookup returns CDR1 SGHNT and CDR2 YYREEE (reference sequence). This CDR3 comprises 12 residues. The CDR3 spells CASSPNTGELFF. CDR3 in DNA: TGTGCCAGCAGCCCTAACACCGGGGAGCTGTTTTTT.

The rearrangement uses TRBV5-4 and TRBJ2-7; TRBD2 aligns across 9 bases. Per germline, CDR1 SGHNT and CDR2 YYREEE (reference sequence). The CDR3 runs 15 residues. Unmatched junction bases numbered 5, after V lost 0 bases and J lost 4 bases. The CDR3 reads CASSLGALAGYEQYF. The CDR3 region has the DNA TGTGCCAGCAGCTTGGGCGCCCTAGCGGGGTACGAGCAGTACTTC.

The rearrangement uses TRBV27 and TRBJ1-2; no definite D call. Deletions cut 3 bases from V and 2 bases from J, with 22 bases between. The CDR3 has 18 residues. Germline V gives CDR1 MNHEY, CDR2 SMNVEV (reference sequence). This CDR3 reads CASSFLGSSVGPNYGYTF. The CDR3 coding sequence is TGTGCCAGCAGTTTTCTCGGGAGTTCGGTCGGCCCGAACTATGGCTACACCTTC.

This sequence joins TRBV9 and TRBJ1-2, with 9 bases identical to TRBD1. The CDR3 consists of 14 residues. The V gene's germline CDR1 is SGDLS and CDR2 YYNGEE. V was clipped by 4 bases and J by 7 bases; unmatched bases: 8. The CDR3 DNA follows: TGTGCCAGCAGCACGGACGGGACAGGGTTTGGCTACACCTTC. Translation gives CASSTDGTGFGYTF.

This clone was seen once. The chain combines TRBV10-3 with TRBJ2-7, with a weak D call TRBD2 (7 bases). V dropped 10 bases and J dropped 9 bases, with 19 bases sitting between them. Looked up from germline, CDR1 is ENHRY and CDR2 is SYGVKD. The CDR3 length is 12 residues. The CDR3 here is CATHTTGGAQYF. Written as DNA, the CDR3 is TGTGCCACCCACACTACGGGGGGCGCGCAGTACTTC.

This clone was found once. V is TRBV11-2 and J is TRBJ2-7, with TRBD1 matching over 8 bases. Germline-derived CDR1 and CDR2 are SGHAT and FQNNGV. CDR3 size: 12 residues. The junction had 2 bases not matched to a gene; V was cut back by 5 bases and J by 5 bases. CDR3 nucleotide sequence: TGTGCCAGCAGCCGGACAGGGAACGAGCAGTACTTC. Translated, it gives CASSRTGNEQYF.

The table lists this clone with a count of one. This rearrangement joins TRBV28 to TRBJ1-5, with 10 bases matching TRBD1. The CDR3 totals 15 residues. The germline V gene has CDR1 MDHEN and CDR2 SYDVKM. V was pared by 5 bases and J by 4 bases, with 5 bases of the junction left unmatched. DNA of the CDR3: TGTGCCAGCAGTGAAGGACAGGGGGGTAATCAGCCCCAGCATTTT. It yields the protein CASSEGQGGNQPQHF. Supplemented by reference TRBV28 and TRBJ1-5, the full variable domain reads DVKVTQSSRYLVKRTGEKVFLECVQDMDHENMFWYRQDPGLGLRLIYFSYDVKMKEKGDIPEGYSVSREKKERFSLILESASTNQTSMYLCASSEGQGGNQPQHFGDGTRLSIL.

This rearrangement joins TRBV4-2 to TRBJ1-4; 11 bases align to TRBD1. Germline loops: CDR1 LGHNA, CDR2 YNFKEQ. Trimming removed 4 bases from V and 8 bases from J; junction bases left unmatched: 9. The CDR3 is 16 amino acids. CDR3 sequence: CASSPRDRGRDEKLFF. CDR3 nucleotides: TGTGCCAGCAGCCCACGGGACAGGGGGAGAGACGAAAAACTGTTTTTT.

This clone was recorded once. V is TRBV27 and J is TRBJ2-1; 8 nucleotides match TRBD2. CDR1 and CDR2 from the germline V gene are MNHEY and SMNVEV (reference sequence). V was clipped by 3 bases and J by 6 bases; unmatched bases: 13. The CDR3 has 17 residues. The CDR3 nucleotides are TGTGCCAGCAGTTTGACTCTCGGCGGGAGGCCCCCCAATGAGCAGTTCTTC. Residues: CASSLTLGGRPPNEQFF.

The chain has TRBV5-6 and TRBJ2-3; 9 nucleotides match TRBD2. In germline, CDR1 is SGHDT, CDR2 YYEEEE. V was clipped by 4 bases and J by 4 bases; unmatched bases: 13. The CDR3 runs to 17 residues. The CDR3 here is CASSPPVGGRAPDTQYF. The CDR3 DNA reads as TGTGCCAGCAGCCCCCCAGTGGGCGGGAGGGCCCCAGATACGCAGTATTTT.

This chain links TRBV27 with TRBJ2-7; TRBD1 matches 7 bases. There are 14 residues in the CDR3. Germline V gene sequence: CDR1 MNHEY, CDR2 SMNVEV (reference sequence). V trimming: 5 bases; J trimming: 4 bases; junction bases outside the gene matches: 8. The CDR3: CASSPWTGRYEQYF. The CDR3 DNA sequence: TGTGCCAGCAGTCCTTGGACAGGTCGGTACGAGCAGTACTTC.

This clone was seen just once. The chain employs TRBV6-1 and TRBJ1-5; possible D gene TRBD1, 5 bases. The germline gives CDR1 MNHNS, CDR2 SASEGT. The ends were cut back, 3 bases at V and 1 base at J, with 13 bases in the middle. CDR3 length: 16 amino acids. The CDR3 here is CASSDGGGGSNQPQHF. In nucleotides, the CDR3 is TGTGCCAGCAGTGATGGCGGGGGAGGAAGCAATCAGCCCCAGCATTTT.

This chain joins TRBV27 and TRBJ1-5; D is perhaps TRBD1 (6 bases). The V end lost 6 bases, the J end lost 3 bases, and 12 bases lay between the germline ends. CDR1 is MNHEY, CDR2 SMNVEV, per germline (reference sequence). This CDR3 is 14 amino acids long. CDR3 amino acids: CASRTTGYNQPQHF. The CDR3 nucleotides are TGTGCCAGCAGGACAACAGGGTACAATCAGCCCCAGCATTTT.

Written as DNA, the CDR3 is TGTGCCAACGCACAGGGAACGAACACCGGGGAGCTGTTTTTT. Protein sequence: CANAQGTNTGELFF. The genes are TRBV2 and TRBJ2-2; possibly TRBD1 for D (6 bases). This CDR3 region has 14 residues. CDR1 and CDR2 from the germline V gene are SNHLY and FYNNEI. The V and J ends lost 10 bases and 0 bases respectively, with 12 bases between them.

The CDR3 reads CASSLGPNEKLFF. CDR3 bases: TGCGCCAGCAGCTTGGGGCCAAATGAAAAACTGTTTTTT. The rearrangement links TRBV5-1 to TRBJ1-4; D unclear. The length of the CDR3 is 13 residues. Per the germline V gene, CDR1 is SGHRS and CDR2 is YFSETQ. Trimming shortened V by 0 bases and J by 5 bases, and 5 bases separated the two germline ends.

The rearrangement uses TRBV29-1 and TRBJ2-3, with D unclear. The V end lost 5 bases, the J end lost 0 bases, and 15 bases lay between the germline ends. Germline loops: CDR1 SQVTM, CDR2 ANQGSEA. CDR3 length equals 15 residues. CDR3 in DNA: TGCAGCGTTTTTGGGCAGGCGATAAGCACAGATACGCAGTATTTT. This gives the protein CSVFGQAISTDTQYF.

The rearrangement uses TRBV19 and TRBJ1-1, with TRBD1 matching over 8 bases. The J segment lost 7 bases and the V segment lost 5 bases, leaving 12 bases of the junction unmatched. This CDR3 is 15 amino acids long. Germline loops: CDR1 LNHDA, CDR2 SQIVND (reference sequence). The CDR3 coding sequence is TGTGCCAGTAGTCTAGGACAGGGCCAGAGGATTGAAGCTTTCTTT. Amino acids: CASSLGQGQRIEAFF. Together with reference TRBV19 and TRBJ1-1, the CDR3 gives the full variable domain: DGGITQSPKYLFRKEGQNVTLSCEQNLNHDAMYWYRQDPGQGLRLIYYSQIVNDFQKGDIAEGYSVSREKKESFPLTVTSAQKNPTAFYLCASSLGQGQRIEAFFGQGTRLTVV.